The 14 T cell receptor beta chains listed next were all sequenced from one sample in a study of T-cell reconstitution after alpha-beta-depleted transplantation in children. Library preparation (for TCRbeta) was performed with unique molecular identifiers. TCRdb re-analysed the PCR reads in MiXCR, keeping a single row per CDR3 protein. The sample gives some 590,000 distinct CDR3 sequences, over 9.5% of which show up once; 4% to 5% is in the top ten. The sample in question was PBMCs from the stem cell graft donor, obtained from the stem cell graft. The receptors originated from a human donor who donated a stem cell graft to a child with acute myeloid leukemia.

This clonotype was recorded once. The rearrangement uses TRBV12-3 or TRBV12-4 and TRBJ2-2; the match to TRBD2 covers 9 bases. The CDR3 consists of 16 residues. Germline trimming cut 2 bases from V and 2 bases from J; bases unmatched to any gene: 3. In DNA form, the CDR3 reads TGTGCCAGCAGTTTATCTAGCGGGGTTAACACCGGGGAGCTGTTTTTT. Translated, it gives CASSLSSGVNTGELFF.

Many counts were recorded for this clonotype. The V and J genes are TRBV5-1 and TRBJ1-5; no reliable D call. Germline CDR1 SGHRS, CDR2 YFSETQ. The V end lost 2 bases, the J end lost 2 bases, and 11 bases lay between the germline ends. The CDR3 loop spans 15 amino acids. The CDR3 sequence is CASSLEGSGNQPQHF. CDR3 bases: TGCGCCAGCAGCTTAGAGGGTTCGGGCAATCAGCCCCAGCATTTT.

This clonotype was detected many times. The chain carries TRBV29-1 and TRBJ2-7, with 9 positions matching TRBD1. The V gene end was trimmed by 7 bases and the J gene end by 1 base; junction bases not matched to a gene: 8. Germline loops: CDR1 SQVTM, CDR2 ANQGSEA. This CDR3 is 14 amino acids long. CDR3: CSAAGTGISYEQYF. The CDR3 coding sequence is TGCAGCGCCGCCGGGACAGGGATATCCTACGAGCAGTACTTC.

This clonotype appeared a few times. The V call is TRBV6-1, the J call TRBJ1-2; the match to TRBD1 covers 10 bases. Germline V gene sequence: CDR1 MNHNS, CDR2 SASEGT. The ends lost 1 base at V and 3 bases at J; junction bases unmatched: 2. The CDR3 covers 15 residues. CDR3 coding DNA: TGTGCCAGCAGTGAAGGACAGGGGGCATACTATGGCTACACCTTC. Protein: CASSEGQGAYYGYTF.

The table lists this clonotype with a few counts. CDR3 DNA sequence: TGTGCCAGCAGCCCTGTCCCGGGACAGGGATCCCTAGCCAAAAACATTCAGTACTTC. Its translation is CASSPVPGQGSLAKNIQYF. J is TRBJ2-4 and V is TRBV4-2, with TRBD1 matching 9 bases. CDR1 and CDR2 from the germline V gene are LGHNA and YNFKEQ. The V gene end was trimmed by 4 bases and the J gene end by 0 bases; junction bases not matched to a gene: 13. The CDR3 loop spans 19 amino acids.

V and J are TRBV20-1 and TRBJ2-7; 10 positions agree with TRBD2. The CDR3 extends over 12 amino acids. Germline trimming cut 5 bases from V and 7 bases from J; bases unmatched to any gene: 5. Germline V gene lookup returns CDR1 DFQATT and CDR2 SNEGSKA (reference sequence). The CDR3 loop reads CSAQGLASEQYF. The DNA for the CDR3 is TGCAGTGCTCAGGGACTAGCGAGTGAGCAGTACTTC.

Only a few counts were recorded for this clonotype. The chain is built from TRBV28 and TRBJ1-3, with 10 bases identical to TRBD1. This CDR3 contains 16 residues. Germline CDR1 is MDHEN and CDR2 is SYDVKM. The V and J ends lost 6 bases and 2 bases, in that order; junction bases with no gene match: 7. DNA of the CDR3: TGTGCCAGCAGCCTTCGACAGGGGGCGCCTGGAAACACCATATATTTT. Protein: CASSLRQGAPGNTIYF.

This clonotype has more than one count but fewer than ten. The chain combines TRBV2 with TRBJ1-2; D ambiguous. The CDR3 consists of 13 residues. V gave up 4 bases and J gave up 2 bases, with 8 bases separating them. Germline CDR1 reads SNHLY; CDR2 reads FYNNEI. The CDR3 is CASSVRQNYGYTF. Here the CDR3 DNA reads TGTGCCAGCAGTGTAAGGCAGAACTATGGCTACACCTTC. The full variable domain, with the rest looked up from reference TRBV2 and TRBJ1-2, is EPEVTQTPSHQVTQMGQEVILRCVPISNHLYFYWYRQILGQKVEFLVSFYNNEISEKSEIFDDQFSVERPDGSNFTLKIRSTKLEDSAMYFCASSVRQNYGYTFGSGTRLTVV.

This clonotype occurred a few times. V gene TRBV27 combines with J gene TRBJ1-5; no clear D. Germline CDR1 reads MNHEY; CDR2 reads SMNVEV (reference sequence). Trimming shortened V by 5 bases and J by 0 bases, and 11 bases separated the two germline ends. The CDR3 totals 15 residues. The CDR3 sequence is CASSVAGVSNQPQHF. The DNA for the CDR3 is TGTGCCAGCAGTGTCGCCGGGGTTAGCAATCAGCCCCAGCATTTT.

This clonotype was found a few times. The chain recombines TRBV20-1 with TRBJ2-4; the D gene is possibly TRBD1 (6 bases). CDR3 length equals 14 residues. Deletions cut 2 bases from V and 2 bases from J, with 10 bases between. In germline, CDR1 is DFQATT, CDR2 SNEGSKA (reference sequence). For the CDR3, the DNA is TGCAGTGCTAGACCGACAGGTCCCAAAAACATTCAGTACTTC. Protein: CSARPTGPKNIQYF.

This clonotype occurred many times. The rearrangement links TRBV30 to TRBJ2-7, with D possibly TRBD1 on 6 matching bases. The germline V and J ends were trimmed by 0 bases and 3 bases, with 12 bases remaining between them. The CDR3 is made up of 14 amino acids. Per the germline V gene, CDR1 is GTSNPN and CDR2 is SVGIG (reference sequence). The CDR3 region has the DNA TGTGCCTGGAGTGTACAGGGACCGTTCTACGAGCAGTACTTC. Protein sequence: CAWSVQGPFYEQYF.

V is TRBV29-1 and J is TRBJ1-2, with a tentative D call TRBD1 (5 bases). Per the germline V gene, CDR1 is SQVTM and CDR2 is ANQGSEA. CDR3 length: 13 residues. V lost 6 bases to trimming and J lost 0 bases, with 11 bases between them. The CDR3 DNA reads TGCAGCGTGACAGTCTATACTAACTATGGCTACACCTTC. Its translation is CSVTVYTNYGYTF. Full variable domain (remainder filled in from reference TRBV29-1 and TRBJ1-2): SAVISQKPSRDICQRGTSLTIQCQVDSQVTMMFWYRQQPGQSLTLIATANQGSEATYESGFVIDKFPISRPNLTFSTLTVSNMSPEDSSIYLCSVTVYTNYGYTFGSGTRLTVV.

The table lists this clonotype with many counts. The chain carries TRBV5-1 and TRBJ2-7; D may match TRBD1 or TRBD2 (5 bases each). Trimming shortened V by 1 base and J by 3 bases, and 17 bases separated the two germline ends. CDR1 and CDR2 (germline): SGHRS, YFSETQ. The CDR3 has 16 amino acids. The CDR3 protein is CASSLPTGTAIYEQYF. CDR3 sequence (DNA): TGCGCCAGCAGCTTGCCCACCGGGACCGCGATCTACGAGCAGTACTTC.

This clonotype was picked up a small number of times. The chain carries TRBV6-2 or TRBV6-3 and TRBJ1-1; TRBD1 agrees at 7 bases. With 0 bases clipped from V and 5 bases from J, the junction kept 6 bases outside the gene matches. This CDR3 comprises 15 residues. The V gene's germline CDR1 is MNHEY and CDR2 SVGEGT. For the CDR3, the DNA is TGTGCCAGCAGTTACTCGACAGGGATGGCGACTGAAGCTTTCTTT. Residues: CASSYSTGMATEAFF.